The T cell receptor beta chain described here comes from a study of beta chain features in type 1 diabetes. All of the isolated RNA was reverse transcribed, so expressed TCRB transcripts were sequenced. Some clones are missing from TCRdb's copy, which holds only in-frame ones; the method was immunoSEQ multiplex PCR. Here the sample spans 450,000 to 550,000 clones, about 32% being singletons. Sorting with CD45RO/CCR7/CD25/CD127/CD95/CD27 yielded naive, central memory, regulatory and stem-like memory CD4+ cells. This CDR3 contains 13 residues. The germline CDR1 and CDR2 sequences are MGHDK and SYGVNS. V was cut by 6 bases and J by 12 bases, with 18 bases left in between.

Sequenced: naive CD4+ T cells from blood. This clonotype originated in a man in his late teens or twenties in good health. The genes are TRBV25-1 and TRBJ2-1; maybe TRBD1 (6 bases). CDR3 amino acids: CASRGSDSRGQFF. In DNA form, the CDR3 reads TGTGCCAGCAGAGGCTCGGACAGTCGCGGGCAGTTCTTC. The full variable domain, with the rest looked up from reference TRBV25-1 and TRBJ2-1, is EADIYQTPRYLVIGTGKKITLECSQTMGHDKMYWYQQDPGMELHLIHYSYGVNSTEKGDLSSESTVSRIRTEHFPLTLESARPSHTSQYLCASRGSDSRGQFFGPGTRLTVL.